This TCR beta chain was obtained from a study of blood T cells in healthy people across ages. General study points: Diversity of TCR beta per million T cells declined in a roughly linear way with age.

The use of a sample-barcoded 5' primer and a J-beta primer mix characterized a second PCR of about 7 to 12 cycles. Every sample gave at least 2.5 million paired-end reads containing CDR3. TCRdb reanalysed the 5' RACE reads using MiXCR and keeps one entry per CDR3 protein. The table includes about 1.8 million distinct CDR3 sequences, around half detected once. The V and J ends lost 8 bases and 6 bases respectively, with 17 bases between them. The CDR3 runs to 14 residues. CDR1 and CDR2 (germline): SGHNT, YENEEA. Of note for this clonotype: No antigen is known for it.

This chain uses TRBV11-3 with TRBJ2-1; tentative D call: TRBD2 (7 bases). This TCR was sampled from a woman between 35 and 50 years old in good health. Sequencing input: blood. DNA for the CDR3: TGTGCCAGCGGGGGCGTGGGGGGGAGCAATGAGCAGTTCTTC. It specifies CASGGVGGSNEQFF.